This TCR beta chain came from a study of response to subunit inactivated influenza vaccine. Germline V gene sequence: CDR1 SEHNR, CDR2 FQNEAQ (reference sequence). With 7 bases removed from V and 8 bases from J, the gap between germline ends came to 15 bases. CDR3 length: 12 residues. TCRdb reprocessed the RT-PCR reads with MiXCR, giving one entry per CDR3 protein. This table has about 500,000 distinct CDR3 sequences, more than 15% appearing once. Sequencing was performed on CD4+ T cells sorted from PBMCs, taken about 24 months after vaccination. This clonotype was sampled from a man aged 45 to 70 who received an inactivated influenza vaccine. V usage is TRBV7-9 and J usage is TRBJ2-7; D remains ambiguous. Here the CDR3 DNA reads TGTGCCAGCAACCTCCCCGGGTACAAGCAGTACTTC. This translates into CASNLPGYKQYF.